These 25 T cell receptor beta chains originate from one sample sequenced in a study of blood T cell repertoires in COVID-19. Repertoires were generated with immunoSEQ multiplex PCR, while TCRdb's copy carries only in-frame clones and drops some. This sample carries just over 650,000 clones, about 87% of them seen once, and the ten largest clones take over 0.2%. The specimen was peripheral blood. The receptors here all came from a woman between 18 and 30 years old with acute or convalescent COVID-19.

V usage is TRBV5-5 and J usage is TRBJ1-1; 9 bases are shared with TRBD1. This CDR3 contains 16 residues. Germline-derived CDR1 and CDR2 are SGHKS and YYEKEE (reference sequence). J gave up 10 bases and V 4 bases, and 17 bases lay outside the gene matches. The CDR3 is CASSPTVGQGSLGAFF. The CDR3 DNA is TGTGCCAGCAGCCCAACCGTGGGACAGGGTTCTCTCGGAGCTTTCTTT.

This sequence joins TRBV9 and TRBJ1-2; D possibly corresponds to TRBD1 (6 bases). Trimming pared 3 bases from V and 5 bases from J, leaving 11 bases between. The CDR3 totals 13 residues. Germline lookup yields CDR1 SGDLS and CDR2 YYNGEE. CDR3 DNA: TGTGCCAGCAGCGCAGGGGTGGAATATGGCTACACCTTC. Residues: CASSAGVEYGYTF.

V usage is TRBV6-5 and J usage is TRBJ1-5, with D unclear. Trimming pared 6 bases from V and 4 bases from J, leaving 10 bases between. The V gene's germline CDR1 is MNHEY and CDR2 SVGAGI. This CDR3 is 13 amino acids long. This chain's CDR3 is CASSITGNQPQHF. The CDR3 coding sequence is TGTGCCAGCAGCATAACGGGGAATCAGCCCCAGCATTTT.

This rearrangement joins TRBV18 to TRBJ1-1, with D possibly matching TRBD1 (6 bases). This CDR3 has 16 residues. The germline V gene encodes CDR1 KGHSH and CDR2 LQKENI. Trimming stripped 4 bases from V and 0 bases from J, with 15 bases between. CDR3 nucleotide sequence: TGTGCCAGCTCACACAGGGATGGGCCCATGAACACTGAAGCTTTCTTT. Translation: CASSHRDGPMNTEAFF. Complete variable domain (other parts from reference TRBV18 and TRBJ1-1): NAGVMQNPRHLVRRRGQEARLRCSPMKGHSHVYWYRQLPEEGLKFMVYLQKENIIDESGMPKERFSAEFPKEGPSILRIQQVVRGDSAAYFCASSHRDGPMNTEAFFGQGTRLTVV.

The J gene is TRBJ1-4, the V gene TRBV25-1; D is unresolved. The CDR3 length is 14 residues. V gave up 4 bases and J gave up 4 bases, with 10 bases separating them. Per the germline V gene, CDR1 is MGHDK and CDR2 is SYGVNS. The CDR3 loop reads CASSAEQINEKLFF. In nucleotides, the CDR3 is TGTGCCAGCAGTGCCGAACAAATTAATGAAAAACTGTTTTTT.

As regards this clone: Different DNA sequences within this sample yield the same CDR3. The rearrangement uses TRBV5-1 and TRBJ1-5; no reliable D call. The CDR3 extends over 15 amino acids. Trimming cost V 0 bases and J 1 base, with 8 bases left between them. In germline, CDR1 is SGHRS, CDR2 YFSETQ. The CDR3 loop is CASSLAGVSNQPQHF. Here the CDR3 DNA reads TGCGCCAGCAGCTTGGCCGGTGTGAGCAATCAGCCCCAGCATTTT.

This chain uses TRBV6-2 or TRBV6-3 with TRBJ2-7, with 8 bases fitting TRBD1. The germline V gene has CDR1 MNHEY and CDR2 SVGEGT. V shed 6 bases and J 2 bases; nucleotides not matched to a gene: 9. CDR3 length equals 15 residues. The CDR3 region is CASSPRGQGTYEQYF. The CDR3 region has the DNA TGTGCCAGCAGCCCCCGCGGACAGGGTACCTACGAGCAGTACTTC.

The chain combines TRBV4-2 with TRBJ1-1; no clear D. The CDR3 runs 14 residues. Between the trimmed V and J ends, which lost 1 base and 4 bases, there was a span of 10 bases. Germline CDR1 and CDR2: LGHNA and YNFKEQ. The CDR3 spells CASSQAPEGTEAFF. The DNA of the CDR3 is TGTGCCAGCAGCCAAGCGCCGGAGGGCACTGAAGCTTTCTTT.

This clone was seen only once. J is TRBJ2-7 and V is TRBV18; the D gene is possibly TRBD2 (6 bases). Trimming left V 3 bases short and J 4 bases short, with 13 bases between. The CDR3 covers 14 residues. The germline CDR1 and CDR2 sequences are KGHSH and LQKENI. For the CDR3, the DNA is TGTGCCAGCTCACCGGGTGTGGGACTGTACGAGCAGTACTTC. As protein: CASSPGVGLYEQYF.

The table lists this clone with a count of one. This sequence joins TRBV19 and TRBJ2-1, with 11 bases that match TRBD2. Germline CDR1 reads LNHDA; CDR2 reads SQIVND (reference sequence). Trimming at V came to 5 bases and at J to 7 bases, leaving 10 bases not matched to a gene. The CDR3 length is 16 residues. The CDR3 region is CASSFRAASGGNEQFF. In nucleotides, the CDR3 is TGTGCCAGTAGTTTTAGGGCGGCTAGCGGGGGGAATGAGCAGTTCTTC.

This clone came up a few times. CDR3 region: CASSSGTGYNSPLHF. CDR3 nucleotide sequence: TGTGCCAGCAGCTCCGGGACAGGATATAATTCACCCCTCCACTTT. The chain is built from TRBV7-9 and TRBJ1-6, with TRBD1 matching 8 bases. V was pared by 4 bases and J by 4 bases, with 3 bases of the junction left unmatched. Germline CDR1 reads SEHNR; CDR2 reads FQNEAQ (reference sequence). This CDR3 has 15 residues.

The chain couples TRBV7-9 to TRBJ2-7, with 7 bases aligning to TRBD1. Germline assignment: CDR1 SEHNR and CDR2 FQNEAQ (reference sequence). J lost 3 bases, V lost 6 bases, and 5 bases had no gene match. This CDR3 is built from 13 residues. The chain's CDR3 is CASSRDSHYEQYF. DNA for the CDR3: TGTGCCAGCAGTCGGGACAGCCACTACGAGCAGTACTTC.

The CDR3 DNA reads TGTGCCAGCAGTATCGACAGGGACCCTGAAGCTTTCTTT. This gives the protein CASSIDRDPEAFF. J is TRBJ1-1 and V is TRBV12-3 or TRBV12-4; 7 positions match TRBD1. The CDR3 contains 13 residues. V was pared by 5 bases and J by 6 bases, with 6 bases of the junction left unmatched.

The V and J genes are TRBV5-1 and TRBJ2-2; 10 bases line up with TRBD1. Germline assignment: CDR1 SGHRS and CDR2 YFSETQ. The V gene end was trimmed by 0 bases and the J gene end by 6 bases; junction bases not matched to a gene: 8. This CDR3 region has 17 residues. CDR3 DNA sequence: TGCGCCAGCAGCTTGGCCCGGGGACAGGGGTCTGCCGGGGAGCTGTTTTTT. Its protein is CASSLARGQGSAGELFF.

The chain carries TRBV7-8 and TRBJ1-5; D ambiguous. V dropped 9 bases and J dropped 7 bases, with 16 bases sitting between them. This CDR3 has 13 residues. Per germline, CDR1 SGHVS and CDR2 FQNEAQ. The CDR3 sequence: CASTGRVGQPQHF. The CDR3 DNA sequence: TGTGCCAGTACGGGGAGAGTAGGGCAGCCCCAGCATTTT. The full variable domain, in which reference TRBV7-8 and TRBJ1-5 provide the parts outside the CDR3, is GAGVSQSPRYKVAKRGQDVALRCDPISGHVSLFWYQQALGQGPEFLTYFQNEAQLDKSGLPSDRFFAERPEGSVSTLKIQRTQQEDSAVYLCASTGRVGQPQHFGDGTRLSIL.

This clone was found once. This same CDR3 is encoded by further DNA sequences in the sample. For the CDR3, the DNA is TGTGCCAGCAGCCAGGGGACAGGTCGCGAGCAGTACTTC. This gives the protein CASSQGTGREQYF. The rearrangement uses TRBV3-1 (or the pseudogene TRBV3-2) and TRBJ2-7; TRBD1 matches at 8 bases. This CDR3 has 13 residues. V was clipped by 3 bases and J by 6 bases; unmatched bases: 4. Germline V gives CDR1 LGHDT, CDR2 YNNKEL (reference sequence).

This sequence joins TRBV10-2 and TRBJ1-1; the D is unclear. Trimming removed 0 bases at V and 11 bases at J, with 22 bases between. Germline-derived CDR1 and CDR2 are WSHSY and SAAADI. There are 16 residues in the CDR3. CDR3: CASSESSPGLSSGAFF. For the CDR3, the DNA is TGCGCCAGCAGTGAGTCGAGCCCCGGACTCTCCTCGGGGGCTTTCTTT.

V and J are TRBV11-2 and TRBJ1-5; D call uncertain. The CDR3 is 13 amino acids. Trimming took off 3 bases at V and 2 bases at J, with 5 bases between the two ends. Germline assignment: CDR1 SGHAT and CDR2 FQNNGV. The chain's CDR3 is CASSLFGNQPQHF. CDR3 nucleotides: TGTGCCAGCAGCTTGTTCGGCAATCAGCCCCAGCATTTT.

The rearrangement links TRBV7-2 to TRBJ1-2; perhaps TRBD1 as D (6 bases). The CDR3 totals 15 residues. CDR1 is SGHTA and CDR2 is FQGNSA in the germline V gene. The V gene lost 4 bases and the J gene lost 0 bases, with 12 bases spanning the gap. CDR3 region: CASSSPDRANYGYTF. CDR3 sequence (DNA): TGTGCCAGCAGCTCCCCGGACAGAGCTAACTATGGCTACACCTTC.

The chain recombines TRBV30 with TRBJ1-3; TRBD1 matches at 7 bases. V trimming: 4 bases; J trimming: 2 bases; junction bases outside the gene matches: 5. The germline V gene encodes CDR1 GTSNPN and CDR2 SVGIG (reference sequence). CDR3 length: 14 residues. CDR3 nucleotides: TGTGCCTGGACCCACAGGGGAGCTGGAAACACCATATATTTT. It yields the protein CAWTHRGAGNTIYF.

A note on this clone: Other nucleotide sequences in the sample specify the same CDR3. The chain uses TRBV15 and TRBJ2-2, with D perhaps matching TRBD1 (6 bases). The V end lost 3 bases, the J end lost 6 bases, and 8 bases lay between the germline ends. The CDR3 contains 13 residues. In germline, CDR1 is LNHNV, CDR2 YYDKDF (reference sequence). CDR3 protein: CATSRGAAGELFF. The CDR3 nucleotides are TGTGCCACCAGCAGGGGGGCGGCCGGGGAGCTGTTTTTT.

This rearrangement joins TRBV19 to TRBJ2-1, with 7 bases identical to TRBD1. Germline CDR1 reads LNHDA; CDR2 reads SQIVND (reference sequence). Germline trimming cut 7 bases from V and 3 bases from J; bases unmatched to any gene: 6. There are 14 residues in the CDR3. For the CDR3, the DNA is TGTGCCAGTACCCGGGACAGCTTCTACAATGAGCAGTTCTTC. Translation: CASTRDSFYNEQFF.

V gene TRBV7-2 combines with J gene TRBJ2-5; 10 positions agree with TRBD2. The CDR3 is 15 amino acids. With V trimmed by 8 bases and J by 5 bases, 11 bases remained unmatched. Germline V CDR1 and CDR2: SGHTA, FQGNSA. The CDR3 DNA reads TGTGCCAGCCAGACCGGTAGCGGGGGGTGGGAGACCCAGTACTTC. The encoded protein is CASQTGSGGWETQYF.

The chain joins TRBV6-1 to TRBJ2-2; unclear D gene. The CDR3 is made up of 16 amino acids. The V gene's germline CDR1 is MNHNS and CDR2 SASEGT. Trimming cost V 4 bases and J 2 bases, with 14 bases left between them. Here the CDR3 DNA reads TGTGCCAGCAGTGCGGTCCATCGACAAAACACCGGGGAGCTGTTTTTT. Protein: CASSAVHRQNTGELFF.

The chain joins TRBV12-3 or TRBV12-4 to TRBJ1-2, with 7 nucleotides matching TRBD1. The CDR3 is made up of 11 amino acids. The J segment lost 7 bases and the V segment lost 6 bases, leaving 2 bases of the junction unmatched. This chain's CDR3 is CASSRGTGYTF. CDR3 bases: TGTGCCAGCAGCAGGGGGACTGGCTACACCTTC.